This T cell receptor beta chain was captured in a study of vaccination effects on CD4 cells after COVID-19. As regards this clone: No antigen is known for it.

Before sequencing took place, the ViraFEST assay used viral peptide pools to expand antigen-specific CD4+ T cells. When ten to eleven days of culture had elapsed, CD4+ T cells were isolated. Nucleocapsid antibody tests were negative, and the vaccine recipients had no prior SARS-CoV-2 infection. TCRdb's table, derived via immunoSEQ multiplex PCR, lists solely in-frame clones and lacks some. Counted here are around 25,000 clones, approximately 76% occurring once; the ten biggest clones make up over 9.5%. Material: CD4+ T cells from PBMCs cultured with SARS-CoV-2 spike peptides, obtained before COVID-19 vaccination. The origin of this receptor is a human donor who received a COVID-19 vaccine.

The CDR3 loop is CASSQGPERGTQYF. CDR3 DNA sequence: TGTGCCAGCAGCCAGGGACCGGAGAGGGGTACGCAGTATTTT. The chain links TRBV7-2 to TRBJ2-3; D may correspond to TRBD1 or TRBD2 (5 bases each). The CDR3 is made up of 14 amino acids. CDR1 is SGHTA and CDR2 is FQGNSA in the germline V gene. V was cut by 5 bases and J by 8 bases, with 17 bases left in between.